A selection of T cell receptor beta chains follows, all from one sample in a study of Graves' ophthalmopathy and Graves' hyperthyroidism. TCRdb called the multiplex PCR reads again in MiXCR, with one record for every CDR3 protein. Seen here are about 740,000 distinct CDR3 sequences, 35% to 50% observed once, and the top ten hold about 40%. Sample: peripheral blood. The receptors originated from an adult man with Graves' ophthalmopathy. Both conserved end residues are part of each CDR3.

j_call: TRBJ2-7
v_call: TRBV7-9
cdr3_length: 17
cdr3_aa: CASSLAGQFTEAYEQYF

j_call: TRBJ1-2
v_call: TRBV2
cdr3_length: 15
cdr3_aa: CASRLNRAYNYGYTF

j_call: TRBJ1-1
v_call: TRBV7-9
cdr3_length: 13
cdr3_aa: CASSLEVNTEAFF

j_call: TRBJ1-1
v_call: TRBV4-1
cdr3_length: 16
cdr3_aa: CASSQDGAGLNTEAFF

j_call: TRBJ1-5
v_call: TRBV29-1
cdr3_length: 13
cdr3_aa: CSVQDSSGGTQHF

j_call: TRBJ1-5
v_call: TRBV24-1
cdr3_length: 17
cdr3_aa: CASSLALAGGLNQPQHF

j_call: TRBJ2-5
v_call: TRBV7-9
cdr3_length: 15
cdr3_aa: CASSPRDGTQETQYF

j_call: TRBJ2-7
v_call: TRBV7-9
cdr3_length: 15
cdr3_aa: CASSSERERGLVGYF

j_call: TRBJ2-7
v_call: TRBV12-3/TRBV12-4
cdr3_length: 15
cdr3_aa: CASSLATGNLHEQYF

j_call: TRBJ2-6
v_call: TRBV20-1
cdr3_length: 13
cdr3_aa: CSAREQGTYVLTF

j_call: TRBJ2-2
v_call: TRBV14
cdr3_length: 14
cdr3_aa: CASSRLIDGGELFF

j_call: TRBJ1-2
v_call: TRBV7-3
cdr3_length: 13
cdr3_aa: CASSLPQRYGYTF

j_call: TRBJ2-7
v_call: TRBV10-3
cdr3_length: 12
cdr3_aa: CATTAGSVGQYF

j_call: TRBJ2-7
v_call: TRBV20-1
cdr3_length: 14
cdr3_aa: CSASGQKNTYEQYF

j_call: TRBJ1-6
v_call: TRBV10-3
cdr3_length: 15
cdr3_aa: CASSYRTGVNSPLHF

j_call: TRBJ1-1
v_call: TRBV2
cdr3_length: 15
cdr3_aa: CASSDRYMRDTEAFF

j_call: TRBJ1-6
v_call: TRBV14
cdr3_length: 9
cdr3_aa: CAYNSPLHF

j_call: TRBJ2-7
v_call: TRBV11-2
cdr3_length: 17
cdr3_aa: CASSFYPRGQGFHEQYF

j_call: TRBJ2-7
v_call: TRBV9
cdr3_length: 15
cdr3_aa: CASSPYSAPSYEQYF

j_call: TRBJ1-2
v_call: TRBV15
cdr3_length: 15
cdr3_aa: CATSTRRDRANGYTF

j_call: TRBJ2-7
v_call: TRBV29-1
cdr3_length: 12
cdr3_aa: CSVVLQGAGQYF

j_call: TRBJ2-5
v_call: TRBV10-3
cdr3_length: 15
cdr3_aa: CAISESRSGEETQYF

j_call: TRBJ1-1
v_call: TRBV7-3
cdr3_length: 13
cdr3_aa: CASSLGRANEAFF

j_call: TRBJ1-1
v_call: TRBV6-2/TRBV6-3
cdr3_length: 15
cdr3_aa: CASRMNRVSNTEAFF

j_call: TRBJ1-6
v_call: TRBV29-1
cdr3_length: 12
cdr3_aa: CSARGWDSPLHF

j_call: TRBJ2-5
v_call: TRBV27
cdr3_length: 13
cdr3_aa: CASSPRNQETQYF

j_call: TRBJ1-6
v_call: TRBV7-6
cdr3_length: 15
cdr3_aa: CASSIGTVYNSPLHF

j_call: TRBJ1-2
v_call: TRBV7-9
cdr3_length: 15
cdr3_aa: CASSLQTPGVDGYTF

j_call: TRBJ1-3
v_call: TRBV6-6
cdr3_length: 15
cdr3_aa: CASTQWGARGNTIYF

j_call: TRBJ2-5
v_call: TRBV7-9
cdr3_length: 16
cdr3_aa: CASSYSGAGYQETQYF

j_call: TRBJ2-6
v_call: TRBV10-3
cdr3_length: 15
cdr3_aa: CAISEGGAGANVLTF

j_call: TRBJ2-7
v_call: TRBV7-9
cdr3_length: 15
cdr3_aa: CASTMTSGRSYEQYF

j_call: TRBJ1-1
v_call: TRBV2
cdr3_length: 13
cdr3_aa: CASSDSIPYEAFF

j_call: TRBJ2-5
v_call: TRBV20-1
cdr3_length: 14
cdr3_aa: CSASIGLLEETQYF

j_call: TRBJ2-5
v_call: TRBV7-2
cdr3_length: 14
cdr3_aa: CASSRGRVQETQYF

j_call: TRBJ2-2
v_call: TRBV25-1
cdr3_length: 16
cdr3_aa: CASSPLTRGDTGELFF

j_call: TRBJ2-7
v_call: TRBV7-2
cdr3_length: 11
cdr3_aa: CASSLLYEQYF

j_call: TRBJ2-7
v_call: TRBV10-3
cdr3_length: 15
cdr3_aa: CASSSGQGRFYEQYF

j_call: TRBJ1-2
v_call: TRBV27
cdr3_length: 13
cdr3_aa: CASSSTGEHGYTF

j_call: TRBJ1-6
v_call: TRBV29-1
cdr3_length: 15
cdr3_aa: CSVRKGAEYNSPLHF

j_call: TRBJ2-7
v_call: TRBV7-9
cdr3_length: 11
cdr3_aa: CASSLDYEQYF

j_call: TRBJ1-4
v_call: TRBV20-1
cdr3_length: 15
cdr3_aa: CSARDHVTVGEKLFF

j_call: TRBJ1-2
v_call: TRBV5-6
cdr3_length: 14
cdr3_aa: CASKEQGANWGYTF

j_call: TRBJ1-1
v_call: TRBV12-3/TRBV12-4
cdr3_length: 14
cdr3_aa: CASSPTGRDTEAFF

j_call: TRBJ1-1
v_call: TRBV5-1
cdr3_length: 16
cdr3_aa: CASSLGTAVQNTEAFF

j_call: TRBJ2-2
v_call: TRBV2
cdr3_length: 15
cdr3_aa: CASNTGQPRAGELFF

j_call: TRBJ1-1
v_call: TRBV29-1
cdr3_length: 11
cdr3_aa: CSGQGQAEAFF